Listed below are T cell receptor beta chains from one sample, sequenced in a study of blood T cell repertoires in COVID-19. The repertoire was sequenced with immunoSEQ multiplex PCR; TCRdb's copy has only in-frame clones and lacks some. The table shows 260,000 or so clones, with around 82% occurring only once. The sequencing sample was made of PBMCs or T cells enriched from blood (not recorded which). These receptors were collected from a woman aged 40 to 50 who had been exposed to COVID-19. Each CDR3 is given with its conserved first and last residue. Each record gives: J gene, clone size, V gene, CDR3 protein. Some rows have no size entry. The others give once, few or many, or a class for an expanded clone.

>TRBJ1-2|-|TRBV11-2
CASSIGQAYGYTF
>TRBJ2-2|-|TRBV7-2
CASSHRSRGGNTGELFF
>TRBJ1-5|-|TRBV19
CATTQNQGQPQHF
>TRBJ1-6|-|TRBV6-5
CASRRQEIYNSPLHF
>TRBJ2-7|-|TRBV19
CASSSPSGTYEQYF
>TRBJ2-2|once|TRBV7-9
CASSPSRVSTGELFF
>TRBJ1-4|-|TRBV11-3
CASSSSTHRDLMKELFF
>TRBJ1-2|-|TRBV7-8
CASSIRQGEEGYTF
>TRBJ2-5|-|TRBV6-2/TRBV6-3
CASSWRVGLGETQYF
>TRBJ1-5|few|TRBV30
CAWSVRFDQPQHF
>TRBJ1-2|-|TRBV27
CASSPRQAGNGYTF
>TRBJ1-1|-|TRBV6-1
CASSEIWGQAFF
>TRBJ1-5|-|TRBV6-6
CASSYRTGDNQPQHF
>TRBJ2-3|-|TRBV7-8
CATSTGGSSGNTQYF